The 31 T cell receptor beta chains listed next were all sequenced from one sample in a study of blood T cell repertoires in COVID-19. Sequencing used immunoSEQ multiplex PCR; TCRdb keeps in-frame clones, though not all of them. Found here are about 270,000 clones, 88% of them singletons; the top ten hold under 3.5%. The specimen was PBMCs or T cells enriched from blood (not recorded which). All receptors derive from a woman in her 50s who had recovered from COVID-19.

For this clone: Additional DNA sequences in this sample encode the identical CDR3. The V gene is TRBV5-6, the J gene TRBJ1-4; the match to TRBD1 covers 8 bases. The germline V gene encodes CDR1 SGHDT and CDR2 YYEEEE. The V gene end was trimmed by 4 bases and the J gene end by 3 bases; junction bases not matched to a gene: 2. The CDR3 is 14 residues long. DNA of the CDR3: TGTGCCAGCAGCCTACAGGGGGCTAATGAAAAACTGTTTTTT. This sequence encodes CASSLQGANEKLFF.

The chain combines TRBV5-1 with TRBJ2-2; TRBD2 aligns across 9 bases. The CDR3 extends over 16 amino acids. CDR1 and CDR2 (germline): SGHRS, YFSETQ. J lost 5 bases, V lost 4 bases, and 9 bases had no gene match. The CDR3 loop is CASSVTGTSSTGELFF. CDR3 coding DNA: TGCGCCAGCAGCGTAACCGGGACTAGCTCAACCGGGGAGCTGTTTTTT.

The chain carries TRBV21-1 and TRBJ1-5; the listed D gene, TRBD1, was not tested against the DNA. TRBV21-1 is termed a pseudogene. The CDR3 has 16 residues. The CDR3 here is CASSKEGTGSNQPQHF. CDR3 nucleotide sequence: TGTGCCAGCAGCAAAGAAGGAACAGGTAGCAATCAGCCCCAGCATTTT.

This clone was picked up a small number of times. V usage is TRBV7-9 and J usage is TRBJ2-2; a weak D match, TRBD2 (6 bases). V lost 4 bases to trimming and J lost 4 bases, with 10 bases between them. This CDR3 is 14 amino acids long. Germline CDR1 reads SEHNR; CDR2 reads FQNEAQ (reference sequence). The CDR3 region is CASSSDYPTGELFF. CDR3 sequence (DNA): TGTGCCAGCAGCTCGGACTACCCCACCGGGGAGCTGTTTTTT.

This chain uses TRBV3-1 (or the pseudogene TRBV3-2) with TRBJ2-2, with 7 positions matching TRBD1. V trimming: 0 bases; J trimming: 0 bases; junction bases outside the gene matches: 1. This CDR3 is 16 amino acids long. Germline values: CDR1 LGHDT, CDR2 YNNKEL (reference sequence). The CDR3 loop reads CASSQEQGTNTGELFF. The CDR3 DNA reads as TGTGCCAGCAGCCAAGAACAGGGGACGAACACCGGGGAGCTGTTTTTT.

The chain couples TRBV28 to TRBJ2-6; 9 bases are shared with TRBD1. Trimming at V came to 4 bases and at J to 0 bases, leaving 13 bases not matched to a gene. CDR3 length equals 20 residues. Germline CDR1 reads MDHEN; CDR2 reads SYDVKM. The CDR3 spells CASSSLWGDRAFSGANVLTF. The CDR3 DNA is TGTGCCAGCAGTTCCCTATGGGGGGACAGGGCGTTCTCTGGGGCCAACGTCCTGACTTTC.

The chain is built from TRBV13 and TRBJ2-5; 12 bases align to TRBD2. Germline trimming cut 5 bases from V and 0 bases from J; bases unmatched to any gene: 7. CDR3 size: 17 residues. Germline values: CDR1 PRHDT, CDR2 FYEKMQ (reference sequence). The chain's CDR3 is CASSPRLAGAYQETQYF. CDR3 DNA sequence: TGTGCCAGCAGCCCGAGACTAGCGGGAGCCTACCAAGAGACCCAGTACTTC. The full variable domain, in which reference TRBV13 and TRBJ2-5 provide the parts outside the CDR3, is AAGVIQSPRHLIKEKRETATLKCYPIPRHDTVYWYQQGPGQDPQFLISFYEKMQSDKGSIPDRFSAQQFSDYHSELNMSSLELGDSALYFCASSPRLAGAYQETQYFGPGTRLLVL.

The gene calls are TRBV4-2 and TRBJ1-2; TRBD1 matches 7 bases. Germline values: CDR1 LGHNA, CDR2 YNFKEQ. V lost 5 bases and J lost 8; bases outside the gene matches: 11. This CDR3 spans 14 amino acids. CDR3 protein: CASSAPGQRFGYTF. CDR3 coding DNA: TGTGCCAGCAGCGCCCCGGGACAGCGTTTCGGCTACACCTTC.

The gene calls are TRBV30 and TRBJ2-4; TRBD1 agrees at 10 bases. This CDR3 has 14 residues. With V trimmed by 3 bases and J by 8 bases, 7 bases remained unmatched. Germline V gene sequence: CDR1 GTSNPN, CDR2 SVGIG (reference sequence). The CDR3 reads CAWRRQGAMDIQYF. The CDR3 region has the DNA TGTGCCTGGAGGAGACAGGGGGCGATGGACATTCAGTACTTC.

The chain uses TRBV6-1 and TRBJ2-1; D might be TRBD2 (6 bases). From germline, CDR1 is MNHNS and CDR2 SASEGT. This CDR3 region has 18 residues. V lost 2 bases, J lost 4 bases, and 21 bases lay in between. As DNA, the CDR3 is TGTGCCAGCAGTGAAAGGACCGATGGGGGGACCCTTTACAATGAGCAGTTCTTC. Translated: CASSERTDGGTLYNEQFF.

This clone turned up a few times. The J gene is TRBJ2-1, the V gene TRBV30; maybe TRBD2 (6 bases). CDR1 and CDR2 from the germline V gene are GTSNPN and SVGIG (reference sequence). Trimming pared 3 bases from V and 9 bases from J, leaving 12 bases between. The CDR3 totals 12 residues. The chain's CDR3 is CAWSGSTGEQFF. The CDR3 DNA sequence: TGTGCCTGGAGCGGGAGTACTGGTGAGCAGTTCTTC.

The V and J genes are TRBV28 and TRBJ1-2, with no clear D. From germline, CDR1 is MDHEN and CDR2 SYDVKM. V lost 8 bases and J lost 7, with 14 bases in between. The CDR3 is 12 amino acids. The CDR3 region is CASSAGPGGYTF. The CDR3 DNA reads TGTGCCAGCTCGGCAGGTCCAGGTGGCTACACCTTC.

This clone appeared once. The chain links TRBV4-3 to TRBJ2-3; 8 bases are a match to TRBD2. Germline CDR1 reads LGHNA; CDR2 reads YSLEER. Unmatched junction bases numbered 5, after V lost 1 base and J lost 5 bases. The CDR3 runs to 15 residues. For the CDR3, the DNA is TGCGCCAGCAGCCAAGTCGGGACTAGGAGAGATACGCAGTATTTT. Amino acids: CASSQVGTRRDTQYF.

The chain combines TRBV5-4 with TRBJ2-7; TRBD2 agrees at 12 bases. Unmatched junction bases numbered 7, after V lost 4 bases and J lost 5 bases. Germline V lookup: CDR1 SGHNT, CDR2 YYREEE (reference sequence). CDR3 length equals 15 residues. CDR3 region: CASSKGLAGKDEQYF. The CDR3 DNA is TGTGCCAGCAGCAAGGGACTAGCGGGTAAAGACGAGCAGTACTTC.

The chain uses TRBV11-2 and TRBJ1-4, with D possibly being TRBD1 (5 bases). The germline V gene encodes CDR1 SGHAT and CDR2 FQNNGV. The CDR3 has 17 residues. V was shortened by 1 base and J by 8 bases, with 20 bases between the two germline ends. The chain's CDR3 is CASSLATAARAWEKLFF. CDR3 nucleotide sequence: TGTGCCAGCAGCTTAGCGACCGCGGCCAGGGCATGGGAAAAACTGTTTTTT.

This chain connects TRBV7-2 to TRBJ2-3, with TRBD2 matching over 7 bases. The CDR3 extends over 17 amino acids. V was clipped by 5 bases and J by 2 bases; unmatched bases: 13. Germline lookup yields CDR1 SGHTA and CDR2 FQGNSA. CDR3 coding DNA: TGTGCCAGCAGCACCCGGGCTAGCGGCATCTTCACAGATACGCAGTATTTT. It specifies CASSTRASGIFTDTQYF.

Only one count was recorded for this clone. The chain recombines TRBV11-2 with TRBJ2-2; 11 bases match TRBD2. CDR1 and CDR2 from the germline V gene are SGHAT and FQNNGV. V shed 3 bases and J 1 base; nucleotides not matched to a gene: 1. The CDR3 is 16 residues long. In nucleotides, the CDR3 is TGTGCCAGCAGCTTCGGACTAGCGGGGAACACCGGGGAGCTGTTTTTT. Translated, it gives CASSFGLAGNTGELFF. The variable domain in full, completed from reference TRBV11-2 and TRBJ2-2, reads EAGVAQSPRYKIIEKRQSVAFWCNPISGHATLYWYQQILGQGPKLLIQFQNNGVVDDSQLPKDRFSAERLKGVDSTLKIQPAKLEDSAVYLCASSFGLAGNTGELFFGEGSRLTVL.

The J gene is TRBJ1-5, the V gene TRBV28; a possible D gene is TRBD1 (6 bases). Looked up from germline, CDR1 is MDHEN and CDR2 is SYDVKM. The V and J ends lost 6 bases and 2 bases respectively, with 23 bases between them. CDR3 length equals 18 residues. The CDR3 sequence: CASRTRGWGSQGNQPQHF. CDR3 coding DNA: TGTGCCAGCAGAACAAGGGGGTGGGGCTCCCAAGGCAATCAGCCCCAGCATTTT.

The chain recombines TRBV7-2 with TRBJ2-7, with 7 bases identical to TRBD1. This CDR3 spans 15 amino acids. Trimming took 3 bases from V and 2 from J; bases not matched to a gene: 7. Germline assignment: CDR1 SGHTA and CDR2 FQGNSA. This CDR3 reads CASSFTGTATYEQYF. The CDR3 nucleotides read TGTGCCAGCAGCTTTACCGGGACAGCAACCTACGAGCAGTACTTC.

J is TRBJ1-5 and V is TRBV28; 7 bases agree with TRBD1. The CDR3 has 18 amino acids. Germline V lookup: CDR1 MDHEN, CDR2 SYDVKM. J gave up 0 bases and V 4 bases, and 12 bases lay outside the gene matches. DNA for the CDR3: TGTGCCAGCAGTTCATTACCGGGGACAGACTATAGCAATCAGCCCCAGCATTTT. Translation: CASSSLPGTDYSNQPQHF. Full variable domain (outside the CDR3, taken from reference TRBV28 and TRBJ1-5): DVKVTQSSRYLVKRTGEKVFLECVQDMDHENMFWYRQDPGLGLRLIYFSYDVKMKEKGDIPEGYSVSREKKERFSLILESASTNQTSMYLCASSSLPGTDYSNQPQHFGDGTRLSIL.

This clone has just one count. The CDR3 region is CASSRPQGVEKLFF. Here the CDR3 DNA reads TGTGCCAGCAGTCGGCCGCAGGGGGTAGAAAAACTGTTTTTT. V and J are TRBV28 and TRBJ1-4; the match to TRBD1 covers 7 bases. The J segment lost 8 bases and the V segment lost 5 bases, leaving 8 bases of the junction unmatched. The CDR3 is 14 amino acids. Germline-derived CDR1 and CDR2 are MDHEN and SYDVKM.

The rearrangement joins TRBV5-1 to TRBJ1-1, with a weak D call TRBD1 (5 bases). Trimming cost V 8 bases and J 5 bases, with 10 bases left between them. Germline assignment: CDR1 SGHRS and CDR2 YFSETQ. CDR3 length: 11 amino acids. The CDR3 here is CASAGWTEAFF. CDR3 DNA: TGCGCCAGTGCAGGGTGGACTGAAGCTTTCTTT.

Here the CDR3 reads CASSQDPARGYTF. The CDR3, as DNA: TGTGCCAGCAGCCAAGATCCTGCACGGGGCTACACCTTC. The V and J genes are TRBV14 and TRBJ1-2; D is undetermined. From germline, CDR1 is SGHDN and CDR2 FVKESK. The length of the CDR3 is 13 residues. The V gene lost 0 bases and the J gene lost 8 bases, with 10 bases spanning the gap.

The chain combines TRBV11-3 with TRBJ2-2; TRBD1 aligns across 8 bases. The CDR3 spans 13 residues. The trim removed 5 bases at V and 6 bases at J, leaving 2 bases unmatched. Germline CDR1 reads SGHNT; CDR2 reads YENEEA. This chain's CDR3 is CASSRTGPGELFF. The CDR3 nucleotides read TGTGCCAGCAGCCGGACAGGGCCCGGGGAGCTGTTTTTT.

The chain joins TRBV6-5 to TRBJ2-3; perhaps TRBD1 as D (6 bases). Germline CDR1 is MNHEY and CDR2 is SVGAGI. This CDR3 spans 16 amino acids. The V end was cut by 0 bases, the J end by 4 bases, with 14 bases between. CDR3 region: CASSYSPDSGADTQYF. Here the CDR3 DNA reads TGTGCCAGCAGTTACTCACCAGACTCAGGGGCAGATACGCAGTATTTT.

The chain carries TRBV4-3 and TRBJ2-7; TRBD2 matches 8 bases. This CDR3 comprises 16 residues. The V gene end was trimmed by 0 bases and the J gene end by 1 base; junction bases not matched to a gene: 5. The germline CDR1 and CDR2 sequences are LGHNA and YSLEER. CDR3 in amino acids: CASSQDFGRDSYEQYF. The CDR3 nucleotides read TGCGCCAGCAGCCAAGACTTCGGGAGGGATTCCTACGAGCAGTACTTC.

The J gene is TRBJ1-1, the V gene TRBV5-1; TRBD1 might be the D (5 bases). Germline values: CDR1 SGHRS, CDR2 YFSETQ. Trimming removed 0 bases from V and 0 bases from J, with 12 bases in between. This CDR3 has 16 amino acids. CDR3 nucleotide sequence: TGCGCCAGCAGCTTGGGAGACAGCGTCATGAACACTGAAGCTTTCTTT. Translated, it gives CASSLGDSVMNTEAFF. Drawing the rest from reference TRBV5-1 and TRBJ1-1, the complete variable domain is KAGVTQTPRYLIKTRGQQVTLSCSPISGHRSVSWYQQTPGQGLQFLFEYFSETQRNKGNFPGRFSGRQFSNSRSEMNVSTLELGDSALYLCASSLGDSVMNTEAFFGQGTRLTVV.

CDR3 coding DNA: TGTGCCAGCAGTTACTCGCGTGGGGGGACGGAAAAACTGTTTTTT. This sequence encodes CASSYSRGGTEKLFF. The chain couples TRBV6-6 to TRBJ1-4; possible D gene TRBD1, 5 bases. Per germline, CDR1 MNHNY and CDR2 SVGAGI (reference sequence). The CDR3 is 15 amino acids. V lost 0 bases and J lost 8, with 13 bases in between.

The J gene is TRBJ1-1, the V gene TRBV5-8; perhaps TRBD1 as D (5 bases). V lost 6 bases to trimming and J lost 0 bases, with 15 bases between them. The CDR3 covers 15 residues. From germline, CDR1 is SGHTS and CDR2 YDEGEE. This CDR3 reads CASNAGLGMNTEAFF. CDR3 nucleotide sequence: TGTGCCAGCAACGCGGGACTTGGAATGAACACTGAAGCTTTCTTT.

As DNA, the CDR3 is TGTGCCACCAGCAGAGAGGGAGGGGGAAGCGAGCAGTACTTC. Translating gives CATSREGGGSEQYF. The chain uses TRBV15 and TRBJ2-7; D might be TRBD2 (7 bases). The CDR3 length is 14 residues. Germline V CDR1 and CDR2: LNHNV, YYDKDF (reference sequence). V was pared by 0 bases and J by 6 bases, with 12 bases between.

This chain joins TRBV5-1 and TRBJ2-5; 7 bases align to TRBD1. Per the germline V gene, CDR1 is SGHRS and CDR2 is YFSETQ. V was clipped by 0 bases and J by 5 bases; unmatched bases: 1. This CDR3 has 13 amino acids. The CDR3, as DNA: TGCGCCAGCAGCTTGGGCAGGGGGGAGACCCAGTACTTC. This encodes CASSLGRGETQYF.